This TCR beta chain emerged from a study of cytomegalovirus exposure and HLA in healthy donors. PCR amplification relied on 60 Vbeta primers (plus 13 Jbeta primers). Sequenced by immunoSEQ multiplex PCR; TCRdb stores in-frame clones only, minus some. The repertoire includes about 160,000 clones, approximately 80% of them detected once, and 0.7% to 0.8% sits in the top ten. The CDR3 runs 16 residues. CDR1 is LNHDA, CDR2 SQIVND, per germline (reference sequence). The V gene lost 5 bases and the J gene lost 2 bases, with 17 bases spanning the gap. General study results and limits: Presence/absence results assume similar sequencing depth per donor, which may not hold. According to reports, the classifier identified cytomegalovirus status with high specificity and sensitivity. In a later analysis, 16,951 TCR beta sequences were associated with HLA alleles at 0.05 false discovery rate.

Of note for this clone: What it binds is unknown.

This clonotype was obtained from a female donor in good health and CMV-seronegative. The chain employs TRBV19 and TRBJ2-3, with D perhaps matching TRBD1 (5 bases). Sequencing input: PBMCs. In DNA form, the CDR3 reads TGTGCCAGTAGTCCTATAGGGGCGGAAAACACAGATACGCAGTATTTT. Its translation is CASSPIGAENTDTQYF.